The clone carrying this TCR beta chain was detected many times. No antigen is known for it. The data were taken from a study of response to subunit inactivated influenza vaccine. The study's findings and limits: Seasonal influenza vaccination, on each occasion, was suggested by the authors to recruit few new T cells.

V dropped 6 bases and J dropped 0 bases, with 18 bases sitting between them. Germline V CDR1 and CDR2: MDHEN, SYDVKM. The CDR3 length is 17 residues. TCRdb itself ran the RT-PCR reads through MiXCR, one entry per CDR3 protein. The sample includes approximately 730,000 distinct CDR3 sequences, 14% of them seen just once. The chain employs TRBV28 and TRBJ2-1; D uncertain. The sequencing here drew on PBMCs from blood, taken less than 15 days before vaccination. The TCR comes from a man aged 50-60 years who received an inactivated influenza vaccine. CDR3 loop: CASSPRANTLSYNEQFF. As DNA, the CDR3 is TGTGCCAGCAGCCCCCGGGCCAATACCCTCTCCTACAATGAGCAGTTCTTC.